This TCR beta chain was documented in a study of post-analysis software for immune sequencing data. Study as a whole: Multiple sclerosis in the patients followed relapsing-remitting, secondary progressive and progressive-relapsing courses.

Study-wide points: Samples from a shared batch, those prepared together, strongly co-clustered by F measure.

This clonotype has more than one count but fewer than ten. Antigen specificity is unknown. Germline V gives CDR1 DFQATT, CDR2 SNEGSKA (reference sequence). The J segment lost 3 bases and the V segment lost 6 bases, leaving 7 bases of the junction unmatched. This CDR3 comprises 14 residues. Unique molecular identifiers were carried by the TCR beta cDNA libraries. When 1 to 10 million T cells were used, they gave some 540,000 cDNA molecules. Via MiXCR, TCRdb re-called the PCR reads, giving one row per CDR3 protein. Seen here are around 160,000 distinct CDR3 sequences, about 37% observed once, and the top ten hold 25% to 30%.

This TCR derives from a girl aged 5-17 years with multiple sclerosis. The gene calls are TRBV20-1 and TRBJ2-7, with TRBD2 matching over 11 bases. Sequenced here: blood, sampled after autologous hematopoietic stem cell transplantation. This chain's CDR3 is CSAHRLAGHYEQYF. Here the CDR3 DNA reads TGCAGTGCCCACCGACTAGCGGGGCACTACGAGCAGTACTTC.